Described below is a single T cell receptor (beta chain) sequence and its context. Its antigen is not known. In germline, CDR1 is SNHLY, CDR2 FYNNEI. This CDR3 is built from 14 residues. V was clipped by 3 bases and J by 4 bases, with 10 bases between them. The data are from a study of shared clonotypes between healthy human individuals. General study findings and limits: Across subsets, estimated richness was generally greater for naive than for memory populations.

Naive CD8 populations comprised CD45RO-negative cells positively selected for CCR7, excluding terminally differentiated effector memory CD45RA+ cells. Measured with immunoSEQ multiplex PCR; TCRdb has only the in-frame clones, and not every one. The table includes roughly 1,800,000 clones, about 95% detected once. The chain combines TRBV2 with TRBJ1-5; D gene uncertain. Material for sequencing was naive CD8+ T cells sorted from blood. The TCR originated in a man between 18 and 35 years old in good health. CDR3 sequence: CASSDGQFNQPQHF. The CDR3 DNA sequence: TGTGCCAGCAGTGATGGGCAATTTAATCAGCCCCAGCATTTT.